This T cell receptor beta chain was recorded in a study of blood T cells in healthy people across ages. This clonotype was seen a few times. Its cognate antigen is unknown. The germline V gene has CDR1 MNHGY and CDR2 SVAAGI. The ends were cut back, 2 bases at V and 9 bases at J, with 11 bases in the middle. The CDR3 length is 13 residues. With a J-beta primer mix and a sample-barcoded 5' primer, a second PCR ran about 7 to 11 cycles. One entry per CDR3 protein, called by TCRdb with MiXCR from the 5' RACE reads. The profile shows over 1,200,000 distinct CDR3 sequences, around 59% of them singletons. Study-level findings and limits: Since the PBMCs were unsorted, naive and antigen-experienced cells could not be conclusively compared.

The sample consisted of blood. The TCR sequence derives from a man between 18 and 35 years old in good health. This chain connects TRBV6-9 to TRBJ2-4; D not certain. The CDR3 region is CASSYVRSAIQYF. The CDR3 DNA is TGTGCCAGCAGTTATGTTCGATCCGCCATTCAGTACTTC.